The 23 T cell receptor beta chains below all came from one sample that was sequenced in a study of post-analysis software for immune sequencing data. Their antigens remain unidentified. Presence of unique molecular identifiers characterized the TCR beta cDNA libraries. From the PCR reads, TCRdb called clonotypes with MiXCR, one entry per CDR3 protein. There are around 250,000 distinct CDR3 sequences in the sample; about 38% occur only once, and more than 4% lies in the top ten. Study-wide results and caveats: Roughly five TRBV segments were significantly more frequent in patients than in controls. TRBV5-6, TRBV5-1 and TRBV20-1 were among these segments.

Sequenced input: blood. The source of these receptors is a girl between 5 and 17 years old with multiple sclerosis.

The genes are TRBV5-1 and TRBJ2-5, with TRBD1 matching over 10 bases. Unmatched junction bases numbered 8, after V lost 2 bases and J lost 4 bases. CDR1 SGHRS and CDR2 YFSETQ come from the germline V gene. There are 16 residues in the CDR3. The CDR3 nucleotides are TGCGCCAGCAGCTTTACGACGGGACAGGGGCCAGAGACCCAGTACTTC. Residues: CASSFTTGQGPETQYF.

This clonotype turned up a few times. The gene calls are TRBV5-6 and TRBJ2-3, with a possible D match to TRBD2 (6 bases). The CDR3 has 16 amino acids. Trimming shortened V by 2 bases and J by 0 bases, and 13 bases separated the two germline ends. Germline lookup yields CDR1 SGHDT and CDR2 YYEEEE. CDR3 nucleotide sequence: TGTGCCAGCAGCTTCGGGGGTTCCCCTAGCACAGATACGCAGTATTTT. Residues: CASSFGGSPSTDTQYF.

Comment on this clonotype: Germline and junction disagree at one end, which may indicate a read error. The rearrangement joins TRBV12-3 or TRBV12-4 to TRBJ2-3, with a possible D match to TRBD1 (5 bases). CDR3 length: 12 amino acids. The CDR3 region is CASGARTDAQYF. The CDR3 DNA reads TGTGCCAGCGGGGCGAGAACAGATGCGCAGTATTTT.

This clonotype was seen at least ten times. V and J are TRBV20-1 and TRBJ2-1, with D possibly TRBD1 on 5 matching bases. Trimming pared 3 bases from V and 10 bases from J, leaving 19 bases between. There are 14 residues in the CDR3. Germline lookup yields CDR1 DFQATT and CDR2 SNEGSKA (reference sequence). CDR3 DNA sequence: TGCAGTGCTAGGCGTGGGGCCGGCCAGTCGGAGCAGTTCTTC. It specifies CSARRGAGQSEQFF.

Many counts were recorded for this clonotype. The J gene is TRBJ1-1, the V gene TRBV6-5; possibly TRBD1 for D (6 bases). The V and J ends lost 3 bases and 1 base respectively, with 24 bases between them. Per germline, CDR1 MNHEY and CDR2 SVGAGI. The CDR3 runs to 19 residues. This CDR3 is CASSYWRGGIPLENTEAFF. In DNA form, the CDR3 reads TGTGCCAGCAGTTATTGGAGAGGGGGAATCCCCTTGGAGAACACTGAAGCTTTCTTT.

Here the CDR3 reads CATSDPRGAEAFF. For the CDR3, the DNA is TGTGCCACCAGTGATCCCAGGGGGGCTGAAGCTTTCTTT. The chain employs TRBV24-1 and TRBJ1-1; 7 positions agree with TRBD1. The CDR3 totals 13 residues. J lost 6 bases, V lost 3 bases, and 3 bases had no gene match. Germline values: CDR1 KGHDR, CDR2 SFDVKD.

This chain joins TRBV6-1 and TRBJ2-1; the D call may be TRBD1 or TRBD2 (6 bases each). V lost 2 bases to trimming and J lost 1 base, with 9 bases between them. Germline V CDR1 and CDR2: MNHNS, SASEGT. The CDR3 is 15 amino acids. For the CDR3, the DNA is TGTGCCAGCAGTGAACCGGGGGCATCCTACAATGAGCAGTTCTTC. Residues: CASSEPGASYNEQFF.

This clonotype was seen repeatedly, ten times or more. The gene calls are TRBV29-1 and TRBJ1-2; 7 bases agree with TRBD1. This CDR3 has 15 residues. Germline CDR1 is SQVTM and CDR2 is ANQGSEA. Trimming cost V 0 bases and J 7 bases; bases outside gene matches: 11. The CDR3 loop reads CSVEDLDRILVGYTF. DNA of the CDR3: TGCAGCGTTGAAGATCTGGACAGGATTTTAGTTGGCTACACCTTC.

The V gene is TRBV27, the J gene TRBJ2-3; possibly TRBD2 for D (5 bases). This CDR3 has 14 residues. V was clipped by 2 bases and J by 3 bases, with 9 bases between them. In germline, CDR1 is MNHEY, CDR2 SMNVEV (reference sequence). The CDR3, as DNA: TGTGCCAGCAGTTTAAAGGGAGTGACAGATACGCAGTATTTT. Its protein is CASSLKGVTDTQYF.

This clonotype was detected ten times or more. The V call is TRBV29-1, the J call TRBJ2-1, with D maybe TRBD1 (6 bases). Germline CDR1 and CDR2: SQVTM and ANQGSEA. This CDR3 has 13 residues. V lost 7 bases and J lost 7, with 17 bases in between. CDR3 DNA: TGCAGCGCGAATTCGAACAGGGATAATGAGCAGTTCTTC. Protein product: CSANSNRDNEQFF.

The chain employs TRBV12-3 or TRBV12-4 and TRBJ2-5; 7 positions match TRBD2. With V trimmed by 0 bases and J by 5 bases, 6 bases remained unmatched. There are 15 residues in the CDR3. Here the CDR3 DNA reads TGTGCCAGCAGTTTAGCGGGAGGGCCTCTCGAGACCCAGTACTTC. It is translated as CASSLAGGPLETQYF.

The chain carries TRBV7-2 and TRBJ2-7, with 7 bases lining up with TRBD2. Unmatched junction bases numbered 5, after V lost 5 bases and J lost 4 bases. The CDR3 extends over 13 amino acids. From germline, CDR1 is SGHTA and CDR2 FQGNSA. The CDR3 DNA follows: TGTGCCAGCAGCCGGGGAGGGGCTTACGAGCAGTACTTC. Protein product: CASSRGGAYEQYF.

The CDR3 sequence: CASKRPGLRSDTQYF. CDR3 sequence (DNA): TGTGCCAGCAAACGTCCGGGACTACGGTCGGATACGCAGTATTTT. The J gene is TRBJ2-3, the V gene TRBV28; 7 bases align to TRBD2. The J segment lost 6 bases and the V segment lost 7 bases, leaving 13 bases of the junction unmatched. CDR1 MDHEN and CDR2 SYDVKM come from the germline V gene. This CDR3 comprises 15 residues.

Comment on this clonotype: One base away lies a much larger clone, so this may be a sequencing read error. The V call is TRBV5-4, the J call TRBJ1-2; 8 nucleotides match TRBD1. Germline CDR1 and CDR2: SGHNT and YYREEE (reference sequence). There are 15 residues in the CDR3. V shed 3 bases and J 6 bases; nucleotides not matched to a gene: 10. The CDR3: CASSCQQGGEDGYTF. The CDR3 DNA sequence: TGTGCCAGCAGCTGCCAACAGGGGGGTGAAGATGGCTACACCTTC.

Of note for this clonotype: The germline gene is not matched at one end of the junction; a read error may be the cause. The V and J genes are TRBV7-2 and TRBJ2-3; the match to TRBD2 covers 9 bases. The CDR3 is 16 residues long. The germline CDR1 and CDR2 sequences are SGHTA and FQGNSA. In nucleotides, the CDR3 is TGTGCCTGCAGCCCCCTGGCGGGGGGGGTCACAGATACGCAGTATTTT. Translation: CACSPLAGGVTDTQYF.

The CDR3 reads CASSFQGEGYGYTF. CDR3 in DNA: TGTGCCAGCAGCTTTCAGGGAGAGGGCTATGGCTACACCTTC. The genes are TRBV7-9 and TRBJ1-2, with D tentatively TRBD1 (5 bases). CDR3 length: 14 residues. The germline V gene has CDR1 SEHNR and CDR2 FQNEAQ (reference sequence). Trimming took 3 bases from V and 4 from J, leaving 12 bases between them. The full variable domain, rest sourced from reference TRBV7-9 and TRBJ1-2, is DTGVSQNPRHKITKRGQNVTFRCDPISEHNRLYWYRQTLGQGPEFLTYFQNEAQLEKSRLLSDRFSAERPKGSFSTLEIQRTEQGDSAMYLCASSFQGEGYGYTFGSGTRLTVV.

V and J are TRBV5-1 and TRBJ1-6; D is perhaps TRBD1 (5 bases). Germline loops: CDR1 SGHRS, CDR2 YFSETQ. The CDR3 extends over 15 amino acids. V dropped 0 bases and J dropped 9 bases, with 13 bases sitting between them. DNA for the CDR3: TGCGCCAGCAGCTTGGCCGTGGGAGGGACTTCACCCCTCCACTTT. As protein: CASSLAVGGTSPLHF.

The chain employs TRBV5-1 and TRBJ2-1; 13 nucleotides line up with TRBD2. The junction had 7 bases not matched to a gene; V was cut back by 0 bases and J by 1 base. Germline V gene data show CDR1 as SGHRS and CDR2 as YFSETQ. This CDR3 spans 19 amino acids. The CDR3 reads CASSLAPTSGRGSYNEQFF. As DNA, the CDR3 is TGCGCCAGCAGCTTGGCCCCTACTAGCGGGAGGGGGTCCTACAATGAGCAGTTCTTC.

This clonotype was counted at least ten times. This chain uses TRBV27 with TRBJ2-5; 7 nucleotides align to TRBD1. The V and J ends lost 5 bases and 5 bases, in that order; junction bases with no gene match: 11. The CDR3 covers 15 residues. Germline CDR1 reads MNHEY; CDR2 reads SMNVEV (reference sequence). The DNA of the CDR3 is TGTGCCAGCAGTCCTGCGACAGGGTTTCGCGAGACCCAGTACTTC. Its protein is CASSPATGFRETQYF.

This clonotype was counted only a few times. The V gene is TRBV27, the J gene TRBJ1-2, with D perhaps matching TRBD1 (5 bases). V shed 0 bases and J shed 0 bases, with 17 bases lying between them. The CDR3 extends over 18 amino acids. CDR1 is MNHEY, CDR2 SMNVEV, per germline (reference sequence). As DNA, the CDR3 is TGTGCCAGCAGTTTATCGGTACCCCAAAGGGACGCTAACTATGGCTACACCTTC. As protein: CASSLSVPQRDANYGYTF.

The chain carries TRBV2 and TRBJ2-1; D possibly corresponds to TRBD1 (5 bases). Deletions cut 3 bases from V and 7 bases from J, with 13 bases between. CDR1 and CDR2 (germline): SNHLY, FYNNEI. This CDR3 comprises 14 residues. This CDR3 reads CASSESGRLNEQFF. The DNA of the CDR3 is TGTGCCAGCAGTGAGTCAGGGCGCTTGAATGAGCAGTTCTTC.

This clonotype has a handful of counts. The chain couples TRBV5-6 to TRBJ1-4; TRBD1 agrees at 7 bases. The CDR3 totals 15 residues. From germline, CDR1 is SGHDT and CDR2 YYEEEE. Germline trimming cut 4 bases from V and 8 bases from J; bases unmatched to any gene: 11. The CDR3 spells CASSALGGGAEKLFF. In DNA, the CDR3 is TGTGCCAGCAGCGCTTTAGGGGGCGGCGCGGAAAAACTGTTTTTT. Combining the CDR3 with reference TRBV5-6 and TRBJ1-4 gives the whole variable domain DAGVTQSPTHLIKTRGQQVTLRCSPKSGHDTVSWYQQALGQGPQFIFQYYEEEERQRGNFPDRFSGHQFPNYSSELNVNALLLGDSALYLCASSALGGGAEKLFFGSGTQLSVL.

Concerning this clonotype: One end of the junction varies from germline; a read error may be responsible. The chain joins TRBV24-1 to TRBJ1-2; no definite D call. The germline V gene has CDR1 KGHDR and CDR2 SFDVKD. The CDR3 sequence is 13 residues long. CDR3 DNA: TGTGCCCCCAGTGTAGGACTTAACTATGGCTACACCTTC. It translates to CAPSVGLNYGYTF.